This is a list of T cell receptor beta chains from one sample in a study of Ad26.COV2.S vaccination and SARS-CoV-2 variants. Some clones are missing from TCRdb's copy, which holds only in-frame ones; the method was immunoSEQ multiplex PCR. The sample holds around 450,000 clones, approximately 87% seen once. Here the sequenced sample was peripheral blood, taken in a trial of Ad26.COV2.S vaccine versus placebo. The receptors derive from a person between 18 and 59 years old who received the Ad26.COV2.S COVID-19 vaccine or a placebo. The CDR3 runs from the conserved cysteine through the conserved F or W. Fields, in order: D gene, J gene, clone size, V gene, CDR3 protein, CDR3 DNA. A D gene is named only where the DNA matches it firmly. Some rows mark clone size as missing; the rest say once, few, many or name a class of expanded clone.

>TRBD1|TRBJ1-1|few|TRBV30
CAWTILPAGGYMNTEAFF
TGTGCCTGGACGATACTTCCGGCAGGGGGTTACATGAACACTGAAGCTTTCTTT
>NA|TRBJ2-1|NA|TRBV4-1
CASSHNRREQFF
TGCGCCAGCAGCCATAACCGCAGAGAGCAGTTCTTC
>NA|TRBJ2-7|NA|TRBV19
CASSQGPGEQYF
TGTGCCAGTAGTCAGGGTCCGGGCGAGCAGTACTTC
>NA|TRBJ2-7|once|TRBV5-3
CASTYRVSYEQYF
TGTGCCAGTACTTACAGGGTTTCCTACGAGCAGTACTTC
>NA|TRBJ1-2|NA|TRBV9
CASSFTDSSYYGYTF
TGTGCCAGCAGCTTTACGGACAGCTCTTACTATGGCTACACCTTC
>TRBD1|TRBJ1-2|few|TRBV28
CASSPTGFNYGYTF
TGTGCCAGCAGTCCGACAGGGTTTAACTATGGCTACACCTTC
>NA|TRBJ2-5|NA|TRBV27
CASSSAGETQYF
TGTGCCAGCAGTTCCGCCGGGGAGACCCAGTACTTC
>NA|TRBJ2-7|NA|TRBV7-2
CASSLETSRYEQYF
TGTGCCAGCAGCTTAGAAACTTCTCGCTACGAGCAGTACTTC
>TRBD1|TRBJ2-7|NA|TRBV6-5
CASSLQPRGKQYF
TGTGCCAGCAGCCTCCAACCCAGGGGGAAGCAGTACTTC
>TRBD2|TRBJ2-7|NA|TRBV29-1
CSVSRGVSSYEQYF
TGCAGCGTTTCCCGGGGGGTCAGCTCCTACGAGCAGTACTTC
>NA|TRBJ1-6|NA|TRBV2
CASKGSYNSPLHF
TGTGCCAGCAAGGGCTCCTATAATTCACCCCTCCACTTT